This T cell receptor beta chain originates from a study of PD-L1 blockade in urothelial cancer. Study at large: Male patients with bladder-origin urothelial cancer numbered about nine tenths of the roughly 29. Patients had been given 0 to 3 earlier chemotherapy regimens. Across blood samples, T cells had a median count of around 140,000.

The germline gives CDR1 SEHNR, CDR2 FQNEAQ (reference sequence). With 1 base removed from V and 6 bases from J, the gap between germline ends came to 6 bases. CDR3 length: 13 residues. The study, taken as a whole, reports: Tumor-associated blood clones were expanded more by durable-benefit patients at 3 weeks.

Time point indicated: pretreatment peripheral blood. Some clones are missing from TCRdb's copy, which holds only in-frame ones; the method was immunoSEQ multiplex PCR. The sample consists of approximately 41,000 clones, 85% of them appearing once. The sample holds one count of this clone. Its antigen remains unknown. The chain links TRBV7-9 to TRBJ1-4; D is unresolved. This clonotype was sampled from an elderly man with urothelial cancer. The sequenced sample was PBMCs, obtained around atezolizumab (anti-PD-L1) treatment. The DNA of the CDR3 is TGTGCCAGCAGCTTAGGGAGGGATGAAAAACTGTTTTTT. As protein: CASSLGRDEKLFF. Using reference TRBV7-9 and TRBJ1-4 for the parts outside the CDR3, the full variable domain is DTGVSQNPRHKITKRGQNVTFRCDPISEHNRLYWYRQTLGQGPEFLTYFQNEAQLEKSRLLSDRFSAERPKGSFSTLEIQRTEQGDSAMYLCASSLGRDEKLFFGSGTQLSVL.